The 16 T cell receptor beta chains below all came from one sample that was sequenced in a study of brain metastases from non-small cell lung cancer. The table came from immunoSEQ multiplex PCR; TCRdb's copy has only in-frame clones and leaves some out. This table holds several hundred clones, around three quarters found once. Sequencing input: tissue from a brain metastasis. The receptors derive from a donor aged 40 or older with non-small cell lung cancer.

The table lists this clone with a count of one. This sequence joins TRBV6-2 or TRBV6-3 and TRBJ2-1; TRBD2 agrees at 10 bases. The CDR3 runs 13 residues. Germline V gene lookup returns CDR1 MNHEY and CDR2 SVGEGT. Unmatched junction bases numbered 1, after V lost 1 base and J lost 10 bases. This CDR3 is CASSYLGLAEQFF. The CDR3 region has the DNA TGTGCCAGCAGTTACTTGGGACTAGCGGAGCAGTTCTTC.

V gene TRBV7-2 combines with J gene TRBJ2-3; the D gene is possibly TRBD2 (5 bases). V lost 5 bases and J lost 0, with 12 bases in between. This CDR3 has 15 amino acids. Germline V gene data show CDR1 as SGHTA and CDR2 as FQGNSA. The CDR3 DNA sequence: TGTGCCAGCAGCCCCGGGGTGACTAGCACAGATACGCAGTATTTT. This encodes CASSPGVTSTDTQYF.

The genes are TRBV7-2 and TRBJ2-1, with 10 bases lining up with TRBD2. Trimming at V came to 5 bases and at J to 14 bases, leaving 18 bases not matched to a gene. The germline gives CDR1 SGHTA, CDR2 FQGNSA. The CDR3 is made up of 16 amino acids. CDR3 DNA sequence: TGTGCCAGCAGCCGCCGACGTTCCAGCGGGGGGGCCGTGGAGTTCTTC. Translation: CASSRRRSSGGAVEFF.

The J gene is TRBJ2-7, the V gene TRBV6-5; TRBD1 matches at 9 bases. This CDR3 region has 16 residues. J lost 0 bases, V lost 3 bases, and 6 bases had no gene match. Germline CDR1 reads MNHEY; CDR2 reads SVGAGI. CDR3: CASSYEGTGTSYEQYF. CDR3 DNA sequence: TGTGCCAGCAGTTATGAGGGGACAGGGACCTCCTACGAGCAGTACTTC.

In this sample, this clone turned up a few times. The chain employs TRBV29-1 and TRBJ1-4; 7 bases line up with TRBD1. Germline V gene data show CDR1 as SQVTM and CDR2 as ANQGSEA. Unmatched junction bases numbered 10, after V lost 0 bases and J lost 0 bases. The CDR3 sequence is 18 residues long. CDR3 sequence reads: CSVEDLRDRQATNEKLFF. CDR3 in DNA: TGCAGCGTTGAAGATTTAAGGGACAGACAAGCAACTAATGAAAAACTGTTTTTT.

The rearrangement joins TRBV18 to TRBJ2-7; the D gene is possibly TRBD2 (5 bases). Germline assignment: CDR1 KGHSH and CDR2 LQKENI. The length of the CDR3 is 14 residues. With 8 bases removed from V and 0 bases from J, the gap between germline ends came to 14 bases. The CDR3 reads CASLPGGLSYEQYF. Written as DNA, the CDR3 is TGTGCCAGCCTTCCGGGTGGACTCTCCTACGAGCAGTACTTC.

The chain recombines TRBV19 with TRBJ1-4; perhaps TRBD1 as D (5 bases). The CDR3 is made up of 15 amino acids. Germline loops: CDR1 LNHDA, CDR2 SQIVND (reference sequence). V lost 2 bases, J lost 5 bases, and 12 bases lay in between. DNA for the CDR3: TGTGCCAGTAGTATAATCGGGACGGACAATGAAAAACTGTTTTTT. Protein: CASSIIGTDNEKLFF.

The chain combines TRBV4-3 with TRBJ2-7; 9 bases fit TRBD2. The CDR3 is 18 amino acids. V trimming: 0 bases; J trimming: 0 bases; junction bases outside the gene matches: 9. The V gene's germline CDR1 is LGHNA and CDR2 YSLEER. CDR3 loop: CASSQEPSGGFSSYEQYF. In nucleotides, the CDR3 is TGCGCCAGCAGCCAAGAACCGAGCGGGGGGTTTAGCTCCTACGAGCAGTACTTC.

This clone showed up just a few times. Other DNA sequences within the sample encode an identical CDR3. The chain joins TRBV13 to TRBJ1-6; D possibly corresponds to TRBD1 (6 bases). V gave up 3 bases and J gave up 6 bases, with 21 bases separating them. This CDR3 region has 18 residues. Per the germline V gene, CDR1 is PRHDT and CDR2 is FYEKMQ (reference sequence). The CDR3 sequence: CASSLNPLGPGVNSPLHF. The CDR3 DNA sequence: TGTGCCAGCAGCTTGAACCCCCTAGGGCCAGGGGTTAATTCACCCCTCCACTTT.

The chain employs TRBV9 and TRBJ1-1; D gene ambiguous. CDR1 is SGDLS and CDR2 is YYNGEE in the germline V gene. Between the trimmed V and J ends, which lost 1 base and 2 bases, there was a span of 6 bases. This CDR3 has 13 amino acids. Here the CDR3 reads CASSVQLNTEAFF. CDR3 nucleotides: TGTGCCAGCAGCGTACAGTTAAACACTGAAGCTTTCTTT.

The chain employs TRBV25-1 and TRBJ2-7; D is undetermined. The CDR3 spans 13 residues. Per the germline V gene, CDR1 is MGHDK and CDR2 is SYGVNS. Trimming left V 5 bases short and J 3 bases short, with 11 bases between. The CDR3 is CASSPGINYEQYF. The CDR3 bases are TGTGCCAGCAGTCCAGGTATAAACTACGAGCAGTACTTC.

The rearrangement joins TRBV4-2 to TRBJ2-1; the D call may be TRBD1 or TRBD2 (5 bases each). Germline CDR1 is LGHNA and CDR2 is YNFKEQ. V lost 4 bases and J 8 bases, leaving 9 bases between the germline ends. CDR3 length: 12 amino acids. The CDR3 bases are TGTGCCAGCAGCCTCAGGGACGATGAGCAGTTCTTC. Encoded protein: CASSLRDDEQFF.

A note on this clone: The same CDR3 is also encoded by other DNA sequences in this sample. The chain joins TRBV9 to TRBJ1-5; D is undetermined. The CDR3 totals 14 residues. The V and J ends lost 1 base and 3 bases respectively, with 8 bases between them. Germline V gene lookup returns CDR1 SGDLS and CDR2 YYNGEE. The DNA of the CDR3 is TGTGCCAGCAGCGTACGGGGTAACAATCAGCCCCAGCATTTT. Translating it yields CASSVRGNNQPQHF.

This clone was counted a few times. The chain combines TRBV7-9 with TRBJ2-7; the match to TRBD1 covers 9 bases. The germline CDR1 and CDR2 sequences are SEHNR and FQNEAQ (reference sequence). CDR3 length: 14 residues. With 4 bases clipped from V and 6 bases from J, the junction kept 7 bases outside the gene matches. The DNA for the CDR3 is TGTGCCAGCAGCTCAACGGGACAGGGCTTCGAGCAGTACTTC. Protein sequence: CASSSTGQGFEQYF.

The CDR3: CATSDPGSSSVGELFF. The CDR3 nucleotides read TGTGCCACCAGTGACCCGGGGTCTAGCAGCGTAGGGGAGCTGTTTTTT. The chain couples TRBV24-1 to TRBJ2-2; a weak D match, TRBD2 (5 bases). Germline CDR1 is KGHDR and CDR2 is SFDVKD. Trimming stripped 4 bases from V and 8 bases from J, with 19 bases between. This CDR3 contains 16 residues.

This chain uses TRBV30 with TRBJ2-6; 11 bases are a match to TRBD1. The germline V gene has CDR1 GTSNPN and CDR2 SVGIG (reference sequence). V trimming: 5 bases; J trimming: 3 bases; junction bases outside the gene matches: 6. There are 16 residues in the CDR3. CDR3 residues: CAWRGDRGNGANVLTF. The CDR3 DNA reads TGTGCCTGGCGGGGGGACAGGGGGAATGGGGCCAACGTCCTGACTTTC.